This T cell receptor (beta chain) was profiled in a study of human T cells and chemical hapten exposure. MiXCR, run by TCRdb on the RACE reads, gives a single entry per CDR3 protein. The data contain approximately 100,000 distinct CDR3 sequences, roughly a tenth of them singletons. The time point is: patch test 2, 6 weeks after DPC sensitization. Treatment described: therapeutic diphenylcyclopropenone sensitization with weekly scalp DPC. J lost 2 bases, V lost 3 bases, and 12 bases had no gene match. The CDR3 runs to 17 residues. CDR1 and CDR2 from the germline V gene are SGHTA and FQGNSA. This clonotype was picked up a small number of times.

The sample was whole blood, taken in connection with sensitization to the hapten diphenylcyclopropenone (DPC). The receptor was derived from a woman in her forties with alopecia areata. Some clones in this sample may be carry-over from other donors' samples. The V gene is TRBV7-2, the J gene TRBJ2-7, with 8 bases lining up with TRBD2. CDR3 residues: CASSLGGGPRNPYEQYF. CDR3 coding DNA: TGTGCCAGCAGCTTGGGCGGGGGGCCCCGAAATCCCTACGAGCAGTACTTC.